The 11 T cell receptor beta chains below come from one sample, sequenced in a study of blood T cell repertoires in COVID-19. Data came from immunoSEQ multiplex PCR; TCRdb stores just in-frame clones and leaves some out. The sample lists about 520,000 clones; approximately 85% were seen once. Input material: peripheral blood. These receptors were collected from a human donor in a cohort sampled during active COVID-19.

The chain combines TRBV20-1 with TRBJ2-2; D not resolved. CDR1 DFQATT and CDR2 SNEGSKA come from the germline V gene (reference sequence). The CDR3 has 14 amino acids. With 3 bases removed from V and 5 bases from J, the gap between germline ends came to 13 bases. This chain's CDR3 is CSASKPERTGELFF. The CDR3 DNA follows: TGCAGTGCTAGTAAGCCCGAGAGAACCGGGGAGCTGTTTTTT.

The V call is TRBV7-9, the J call TRBJ1-6, with D possibly TRBD1 on 5 matching bases. CDR1 is SEHNR, CDR2 FQNEAQ, per germline (reference sequence). V was cut by 1 base and J by 8 bases, with 12 bases left in between. This CDR3 contains 15 residues. CDR3 loop: CASSLGPGRHSPLHF. The CDR3 nucleotides are TGTGCCAGCAGCTTAGGGCCAGGGCGGCATTCACCCCTCCACTTT.

The rearrangement uses TRBV12-5 and TRBJ2-7; D uncertain. CDR1 is LGHNT, CDR2 FRNRAP, per germline. The germline V and J ends were trimmed by 1 base and 5 bases, with 9 bases remaining between them. The CDR3 length is 13 residues. The CDR3 protein is CASGLELIHEQYF. The CDR3 nucleotides are TGTGCTAGTGGTTTGGAGCTCATCCACGAGCAGTACTTC.

V and J are TRBV29-1 and TRBJ1-4; 9 positions match TRBD1. This CDR3 is built from 15 residues. The J segment lost 3 bases and the V segment lost 6 bases, leaving 8 bases of the junction unmatched. Germline values: CDR1 SQVTM, CDR2 ANQGSEA. The CDR3 loop is CSVATGGGPNEKLFF. CDR3 nucleotides: TGCAGCGTAGCGACAGGGGGTGGACCTAATGAAAAACTGTTTTTT. The full variable domain, rest sourced from reference TRBV29-1 and TRBJ1-4, is SAVISQKPSRDICQRGTSLTIQCQVDSQVTMMFWYRQQPGQSLTLIATANQGSEATYESGFVIDKFPISRPNLTFSTLTVSNMSPEDSSIYLCSVATGGGPNEKLFFGSGTQLSVL.

As for this clone: Other nucleotide sequences from this sample produce the same CDR3. V gene TRBV18 combines with J gene TRBJ1-1; the match to TRBD1 covers 8 bases. The junction had 2 bases not matched to a gene; V was cut back by 2 bases and J by 0 bases. The germline V gene encodes CDR1 KGHSH and CDR2 LQKENI. The CDR3 is made up of 15 amino acids. CDR3 region: CASSPETGVNTEAFF. The CDR3 coding sequence is TGTGCCAGCTCACCAGAGACAGGGGTGAACACTGAAGCTTTCTTT.

The rearrangement joins TRBV20-1 to TRBJ2-7; unclear D gene. The V and J ends lost 3 bases and 4 bases respectively, with 7 bases between them. This CDR3 is built from 11 residues. Per the germline V gene, CDR1 is DFQATT and CDR2 is SNEGSKA (reference sequence). The CDR3 DNA is TGCAGTGCTAGTTCGGGTTACGAGCAGTACTTC. Amino acids: CSASSGYEQYF.

The chain uses TRBV28 and TRBJ2-1; 9 bases fit TRBD2. Germline lookup yields CDR1 MDHEN and CDR2 SYDVKM. The CDR3 runs 15 residues. J gave up 7 bases and V 11 bases, and 15 bases lay outside the gene matches. CDR3 DNA: TGTGCCGGCCGGAGGGCGGGAGGGCCGGGGAATGAGCAGTTCTTC. Amino acid sequence: CAGRRAGGPGNEQFF. Variable domain in full (rest from reference TRBV28 and TRBJ2-1): DVKVTQSSRYLVKRTGEKVFLECVQDMDHENMFWYRQDPGLGLRLIYFSYDVKMKEKGDIPEGYSVSREKKERFSLILESASTNQTSMYLCAGRRAGGPGNEQFFGPGTRLTVL.

The gene calls are TRBV10-3 and TRBJ1-2, with D possibly TRBD1 on 6 matching bases. V gave up 10 bases and J gave up 2 bases, with 17 bases separating them. Germline values: CDR1 ENHRY, CDR2 SYGVKD. The CDR3 spans 14 residues. This CDR3 reads CATSRDKTNYGYTF. CDR3 DNA: TGTGCCACCAGCAGGGACAAGACCAACTATGGCTACACCTTC.

The CDR3 region is CAYMNTEAFF. Written as DNA, the CDR3 is TGTGCCTATATGAACACTGAAGCTTTCTTT. The chain carries TRBV30 and TRBJ1-1, with D hard to call. This CDR3 comprises 10 residues. V was cut by 7 bases and J by 0 bases, with 3 bases left in between. From germline, CDR1 is GTSNPN and CDR2 SVGIG (reference sequence).

The V call is TRBV5-6, the J call TRBJ1-3, with 9 bases identical to TRBD1. Germline-derived CDR1 and CDR2 are SGHDT and YYEEEE. This CDR3 has 17 residues. V lost 4 bases to trimming and J lost 0 bases; unmatched junction nucleotides: 8. The CDR3 region has the DNA TGTGCCAGCAGCCCATGGACAGGGGAGAGCTCTGGAAACACCATATATTTT. Translating it yields CASSPWTGESSGNTIYF.

This chain joins TRBV18 and TRBJ1-1; possibly TRBD1 for D (6 bases). V lost 2 bases, J lost 4 bases, and 14 bases lay in between. The CDR3 consists of 15 residues. Germline V gives CDR1 KGHSH, CDR2 LQKENI. CDR3 DNA sequence: TGTGCCAGCTCACCAGTCCCAGGGGCGGGCACTGAAGCTTTCTTT. This sequence encodes CASSPVPGAGTEAFF.